This T cell receptor (beta chain) is drawn from a study of blood T cell repertoires in COVID-19. About the study: From the United States, Italy and Spain came samples of acute and convalescent COVID-19. PBMCs, B-cell-depleted T cells, or T cells provided the cDNA or gDNA that made up the material.

The table came from immunoSEQ multiplex PCR; TCRdb's copy has only in-frame clones and leaves some out. The sample lists some 400,000 clones, about 89% seen once, with roughly 0.9% in the top ten. This CDR3 spans 14 amino acids. V was pared by 4 bases and J by 5 bases, with 12 bases between. Germline V gene lookup returns CDR1 SEHNR and CDR2 FQNEAQ (reference sequence). This clone has just a few counts. This clonotype was sampled from a woman aged 40 to 50 who had been exposed to COVID-19. Sequenced material: PBMCs or T cells enriched from blood (not recorded which). The V gene is TRBV7-9, the J gene TRBJ2-1, with a tentative D call TRBD2 (6 bases). The CDR3 region is CASSSRGANNEQFF. The CDR3 region has the DNA TGTGCCAGCAGCTCCCGCGGGGCTAACAATGAGCAGTTCTTC.